The present TCR beta chain was sequenced within a study of T cells in Graves' hyperthyroidism and ophthalmopathy (dated by TCRdb to about 2019). Notes on the research overall: Peripheral blood was sampled at the time of initial diagnosis, prior to any treatment. To identify TCR V-J signatures that set the groups apart, the researchers used a discovery cohort of 100 patients, made up of roughly 40 with Graves' ophthalmopathy and 55 to 65 with stable Graves' hyperthyroidism. Prospective prediction of ophthalmopathy was tested in an independent validation cohort of approximately 18 hyperthyroidism patients and some 17 patients who later progressed to ophthalmopathy. The 100 or so discovery patients were randomly split 7:3 into training and test sets. Thyroid tissue and blood T-cell repertoires from roughly 6 Graves' hyperthyroidism patients were also compared in the study. After blood sampling, hyperthyroidism patients were treated with methimazole at a starting dose of 30 mg daily, and ophthalmopathy patients were treated with high-dose intravenous methylprednisolone. The paper describes TCR Vbeta CDR3 sequencing of 135 peripheral blood samples, made up of some 42 ophthalmopathy patients, around 78 hyperthyroidism patients and 17 progressor patients.

What the study reported, not specific to this receptor: In validation, the model predicted progression to ophthalmopathy with around 71% sensitivity and less than 75% specificity, a median of approximately 6.5 months before onset. No statistical method was used to set the sample size in advance, and investigators knew the group allocation. Ophthalmopathy was separated from stable hyperthyroidism by a 13 V-J signature model, with just over 85% sensitivity and roughly 84% specificity obtained in cross-validation and 80%/75% obtained in testing. Most expanded thyroid clonotypes (frequency above 0.001) were also detected in blood, suggesting blood repertoires may reflect thyroid immune responses.

Stable Graves' hyperthyroidism was defined as no progression to ophthalmopathy during 18 months of follow-up. Hyperthyroidism patients were aged 18 to 65 years and newly diagnosed, with disease duration of less than 2 months. Any patient with an uncontrolled infection, another autoimmune disease, pregnancy or lactation was excluded. Clinical symptoms, serum thyroxine and TRAb, thyroid ultrasound, and orbital computed tomography formed the basis for the diagnoses. PBMCs were separated from 10 ml of fresh peripheral blood using Ficoll-Paque density gradient centrifugation. Total RNA was extracted with Trizol reagent, and quality was checked on an Agilent 2100 Bioanalyzer. CDR3 length: 13 amino acids, cysteine to phenylalanine. CDR3 DNA is the only sequence kept; it has 39 bases, read in frame from the first base. CDR1 and CDR2, looked up from the germline V gene (reference sequence), are LNHDA and SQIVND. Between the V and J ends, shortened by 7 bases and 0 bases respectively, the junction contains 7 bases.

TCR beta CDR3 regions were amplified from RNA transcripts. A first-round RT-PCR of the TCR CDR3 used the HTBI primer set with the Qiagen OneStep RT-PCR kit. Libraries were constructed in a second round of multiplex PCR, after which size selection and purification were carried out. The libraries were sequenced on an Illumina HiSeq2000 using paired-end 100 bp reads. Turning to the authors' computational methods: SOAPnuke was used to process the raw data, removing reads that contained adapters or uncalled bases, had a mean Phred below 15, or lacked an exact match to the constant primer or identifier. High-quality paired reads were merged with COPE v1.2.5, and unique nucleotide sequences were defined as clonotypes. MiTCR v1.1 was used to align clonotypes to the IMGT TRBV, TRBD and TRBJ reference segments. The analysis was restricted to V-J combinations with a frequency above 0.0001, which together covered 99.2% of the repertoires. The TCS score was defined as the ratio of F50 (clonal expansion) to E x V (chaos), calculated using BLOSUM62-based TCRdist between CDR3 peptides within each V-J. Welch's t-statistics and random forest reduced fewer than 550 V-J features to around 14, which were used in a naive Bayes classifier (R e1071). Through fastp at Q25 and MiXCR, TCRdb rebuilt clones from the public reads, retaining in-frame beta chains. For every CDR3 protein sequence, its rows merge into one entry that carries the most common genes and DNA. For this entry, the V and J calls and clone size follow TCRdb and not the study's own pipeline. The sample yields about 480,000 distinct CDR3 sequences; roughly an eighth were counted once. The biggest ten clones account for roughly 17% of the sample.

For this clonotype: The target of this receptor is not known. Base quality data are lacking; no much larger clone is found one base away.

The clonotype comes from a woman between 18 and 29 years old with Graves' hyperthyroidism. The chain uses TRBV19 and TRBJ1-3; no D gene is confidently identified. The sample taken for sequencing was blood. The sequenced DNA is TGTGCCAGTACCGTTCACTCTGGAAACACCATATATTTT. This is translated as CASTVHSGNTIYF.